This TCR beta chain was profiled in a study of spatial heterogeneity in lung cancer (dated by TCRdb to the late 2010s). General notes on the study: More beta-chain than alpha-chain transcripts were consistently detected, likely reflecting higher beta-chain transcript abundance. TCR transcript counts in tumor regions correlated strongly with a T cell transcriptional module score from matched bulk RNA-seq. In the raw uncorrected reads, each unique combination of TCR and UMI appeared on average more than ten times. TCR alpha and beta repertoires were quantitatively compared across multiple tumor regions, matched nontumor lung and blood in non-small cell lung cancer. TCR repertoire features were related to nonsynonymous mutation counts determined by whole-exome sequencing of tumor tissue. At surgery, both alpha and beta chains were TCR-sequenced in under 250 tumor regions, approximately 64 matched nontumor lung samples and some 56 PBMC samples.

This clonotype was picked up a small number of times. Its antigen has not been determined. No much larger clone is present one base from it, and per-base qualities are unavailable. As an off-target read in a library built for alpha chains, this beta chain has a frequency of little significance. Libraries were made using 5' RACE. Sequencing instrument: NextSeq 500. In the TCR library protocol, a unique molecular identifier was attached to each TCR cDNA molecule so that PCR and sequencing errors could be corrected. Concerning the study's data processing: TCR identification, UMI-based error correction and CDR3 extraction were all carried out with Decombinator tools. TCRs above a frequency of 2 per 1,000, corresponding to the top 1% of the tumor frequency distribution, were defined as expanded. Expanded tumor TCRs were classed as regional if statistically deemed absent (corrected P<0.05) from at least one tumor region, otherwise ubiquitous. Rényi diversity was computed with the R vegan package after subsampling each repertoire 100 times to 5,000 TCRs. CDR3 similarity networks were constructed using string-kernel similarity of amino acid triplets, with links drawn between CDR3s whose pairwise similarity was above 0.82. TCRdb applied fastp at Q25 and MiXCR to the public reads, then kept only in-frame beta chains. Each record represents a unique CDR3 protein, reported with the most common genes and DNA among its rows. These V and J calls originate from TCRdb's pipeline instead of the authors' own analysis. For this sample there are approximately 3,000 distinct CDR3 sequences; 49% appear just once. The ten largest clones capture about 60% of the sample.

Overall study outcomes, separate from this receptor: TCR-seq coverage of tumor T cells was estimated at only approximately 7% for alpha chains and 13% for beta chains. Counts of ubiquitous and regional expanded TCRs correlated with counts of ubiquitous and regional nonsynonymous mutations, respectively. The tumor nonsynonymous mutation count correlated with the number of expanded intratumoral alpha and beta TCRs. Additional single-cell paired TCR alpha and beta sequencing was considered necessary to confirm, at a functional level, the hypothesis that regional TCRs recognize regional mutations.

The sample's time point label is to be understood as: sample taken at primary tumor resection. The donors were 65 to 85 patients from the lung TRACERx cohort who had early-stage, untreated non-small cell lung cancer. For TCR sequencing, whole RNA was extracted from tumor and nontumor lung tissue, or from cryopreserved PBMC samples, and no cell sorting was done. Only patients with enough RNA available from two or more tumor regions were chosen for TCR sequencing. Before being selected, tumor and adjacent nontumor lung specimens were reviewed by a lung pathologist. The CDR1 and CDR2 encoded by the germline V gene (reference sequence) are DFQATT and SNEGSKA. V is cut by 3 bases and J by 4 bases, and the space between the germline ends is 10 bases. The CDR3 sequence holds 12 residues, the cysteine and phenylalanine included. Only the CDR3 region is kept as DNA, spanning 36 bases read in frame from base 1.

This TCR was sampled from a male donor with early-stage non-small cell lung cancer. The sequences come from lung tumor tissue, collected at surgery. The sequence joins TRBV20-1 to TRBJ2-7; a tentative D call is TRBD2 (6 bases match). The nucleotide sequence is given as TGCAGTGCTAGGTTTCGGGAGTACGAGCAGTACTTC. It specifies CSARFREYEQYF.